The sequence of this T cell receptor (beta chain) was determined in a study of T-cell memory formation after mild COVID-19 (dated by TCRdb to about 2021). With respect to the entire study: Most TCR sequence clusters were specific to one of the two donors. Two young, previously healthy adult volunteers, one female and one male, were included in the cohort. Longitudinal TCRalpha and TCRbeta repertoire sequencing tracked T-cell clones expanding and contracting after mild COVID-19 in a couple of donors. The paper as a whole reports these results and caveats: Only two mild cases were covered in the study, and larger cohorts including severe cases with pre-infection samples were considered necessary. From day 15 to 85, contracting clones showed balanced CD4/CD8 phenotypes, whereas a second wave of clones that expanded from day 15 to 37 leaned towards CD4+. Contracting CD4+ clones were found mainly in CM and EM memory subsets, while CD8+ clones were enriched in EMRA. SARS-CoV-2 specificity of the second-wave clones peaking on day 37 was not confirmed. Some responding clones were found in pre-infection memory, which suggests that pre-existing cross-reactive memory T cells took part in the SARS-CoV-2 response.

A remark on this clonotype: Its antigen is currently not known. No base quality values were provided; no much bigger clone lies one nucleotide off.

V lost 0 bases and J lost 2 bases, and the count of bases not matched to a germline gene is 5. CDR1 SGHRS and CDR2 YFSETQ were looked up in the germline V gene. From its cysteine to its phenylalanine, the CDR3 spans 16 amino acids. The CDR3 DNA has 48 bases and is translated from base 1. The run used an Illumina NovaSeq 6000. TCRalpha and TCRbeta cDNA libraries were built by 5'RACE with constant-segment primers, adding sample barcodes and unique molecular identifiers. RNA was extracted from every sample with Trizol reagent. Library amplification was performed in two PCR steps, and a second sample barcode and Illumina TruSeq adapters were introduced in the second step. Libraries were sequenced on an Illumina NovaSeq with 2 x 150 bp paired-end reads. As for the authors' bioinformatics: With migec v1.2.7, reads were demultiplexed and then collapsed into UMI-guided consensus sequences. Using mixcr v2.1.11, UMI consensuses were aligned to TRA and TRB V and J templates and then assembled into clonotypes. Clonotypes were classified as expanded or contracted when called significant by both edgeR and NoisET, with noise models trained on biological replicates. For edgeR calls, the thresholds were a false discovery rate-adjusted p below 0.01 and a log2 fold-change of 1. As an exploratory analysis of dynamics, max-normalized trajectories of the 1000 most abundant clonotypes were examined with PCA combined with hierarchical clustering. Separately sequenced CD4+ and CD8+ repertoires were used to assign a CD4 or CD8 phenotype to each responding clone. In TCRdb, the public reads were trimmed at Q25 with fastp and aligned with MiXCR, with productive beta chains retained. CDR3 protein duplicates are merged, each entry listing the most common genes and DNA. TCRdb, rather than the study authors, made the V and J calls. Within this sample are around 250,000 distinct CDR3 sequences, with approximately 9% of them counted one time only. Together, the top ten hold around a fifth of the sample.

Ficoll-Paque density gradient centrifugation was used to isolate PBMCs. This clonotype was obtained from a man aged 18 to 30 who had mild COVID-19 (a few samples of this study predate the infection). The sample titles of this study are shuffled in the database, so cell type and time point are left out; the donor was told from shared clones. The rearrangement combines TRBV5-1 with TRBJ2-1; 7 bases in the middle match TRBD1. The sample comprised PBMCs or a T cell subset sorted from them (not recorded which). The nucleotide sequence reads TGCGCCAGCAGCTTGGGGGGACAGCAGCCCTACAATGAGCAGTTCTTC. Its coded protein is CASSLGGQQPYNEQFF.